The clone carrying this T cell receptor beta chain was observed a few times. These data come from a study of blood T cells in healthy people across ages. The germline CDR1 and CDR2 sequences are SGHDN and FVKESK. The V gene lost 1 base and the J gene lost 1 base, with 14 bases spanning the gap. This CDR3 is 17 amino acids long. Caucasian individuals from Russia who were healthy and aged 6 to 90 acted as donors. Peripheral blood, roughly 9.3 milliliters per donor, was collected. Sample-barcoded 5' priming and a J-beta primer mix drove a second PCR of about 7 to 12 cycles. TCRdb reprocessed the 5' RACE reads with MiXCR, giving one entry per CDR3 protein. The repertoire has around 1,000,000 distinct CDR3 sequences, 35% to 40% of them found once; the top ten carry around 13%.

The V call is TRBV14, the J call TRBJ2-4; no firm D call. The sequence was obtained from a man younger than 35 in good health. Sequences were obtained from blood. The CDR3 DNA is TGTGCCAGCAGCCAAGTTCACCCGCTAAGGGCCAAAAACATTCAGTACTTC. This encodes CASSQVHPLRAKNIQYF.